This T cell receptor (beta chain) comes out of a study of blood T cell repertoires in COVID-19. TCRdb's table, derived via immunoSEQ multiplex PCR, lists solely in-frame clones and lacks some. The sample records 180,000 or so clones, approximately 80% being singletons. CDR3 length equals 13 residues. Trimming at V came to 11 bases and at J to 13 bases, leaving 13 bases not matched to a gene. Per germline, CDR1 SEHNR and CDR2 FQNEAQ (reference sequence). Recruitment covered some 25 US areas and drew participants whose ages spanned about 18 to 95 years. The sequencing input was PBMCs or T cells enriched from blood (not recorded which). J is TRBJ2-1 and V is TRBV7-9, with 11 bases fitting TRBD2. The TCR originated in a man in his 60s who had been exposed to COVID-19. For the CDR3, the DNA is TGTGCCGGAAGGGAACTAGCGGGAGTCGGACAGTTCTTC. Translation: CAGRELAGVGQFF.